The 2 T cell receptor beta chains below come from one sample, sequenced in a study of Graves' ophthalmopathy and Graves' hyperthyroidism. From RNA, the CDR3 regions of TCR beta chains were amplified and sequenced. Scientists carried out first-round RT-PCR using HTBI primers and then a second-round multiplex PCR. MiXCR was run by TCRdb on the multiplex PCR reads, yielding one entry per CDR3 protein. The profile covers hundreds of thousands of distinct CDR3 sequences, with 22% appearing a single time and about 6.6% taken by the ten largest. Sample: peripheral blood. The receptors were gathered from a young woman with stable Graves' hyperthyroidism. Some clones in this sample may be carry-over from other donors' samples.

In this sample, this clonotype turned up many times. The chain has TRBV6-5 and TRBJ2-7; 7 bases map to TRBD2. The CDR3 is 16 amino acids. Germline V lookup: CDR1 MNHEY, CDR2 SVGAGI. V trimming: 0 bases; J trimming: 0 bases; junction bases outside the gene matches: 5. DNA of the CDR3: TGTGCCAGCAGTTACTCGAGTGGCGGGGGCTCCTACGAGCAGTACTTC. Its protein product is CASSYSSGGGSYEQYF.

This clonotype has ten or more counts. The chain links TRBV29-1 to TRBJ1-1, with D possibly matching TRBD1 (5 bases). V was shortened by 2 bases and J by 10 bases, with 11 bases between the two germline ends. The CDR3 runs to 11 residues. In germline, CDR1 is SQVTM, CDR2 ANQGSEA. DNA of the CDR3: TGCAGCGTTGAAAGGGACGGCGGAGCTTTCTTT. This codes for CSVERDGGAFF.